One and the same sample provided the 32 T cell receptor beta chains below, sequenced in a study of Tregs in tolerant kidney transplant recipients. Produced via immunoSEQ multiplex PCR; TCRdb's table is partial and in-frame only. The table includes around 230,000 clones, 84% detected once. Source material: CD4+ T cells from blood. These receptors came from a human donor in good health.

This clone was seen a single time. The chain employs TRBV11-3 and TRBJ2-6; D is unresolved. The CDR3 consists of 13 residues. Germline V gives CDR1 SGHNT, CDR2 YENEEA. The V end lost 5 bases, the J end lost 3 bases, and 5 bases lay between the germline ends. The CDR3 is CASSPRGANVLTF. CDR3 nucleotide sequence: TGTGCCAGCAGCCCCCGTGGGGCCAACGTCCTGACTTTC.

The genes are TRBV9 and TRBJ2-1; 8 bases agree with TRBD2. The CDR3 contains 17 residues. J gave up 7 bases and V 0 bases, and 12 bases lay outside the gene matches. From germline, CDR1 is SGDLS and CDR2 YYNGEE. In nucleotides, the CDR3 is TGTGCCAGCAGCGTAGTCCCTACGGGGGGGGCGGGTAATGAGCAGTTCTTC. This codes for CASSVVPTGGAGNEQFF.

The J gene is TRBJ2-5, the V gene TRBV4-2; 8 nucleotides match TRBD2. J lost 2 bases, V lost 4 bases, and 12 bases had no gene match. The germline V gene encodes CDR1 LGHNA and CDR2 YNFKEQ. The CDR3 is 17 residues long. CDR3 protein: CASSPLYQRGTQETQYF. CDR3 DNA: TGTGCCAGCAGCCCGCTGTACCAGCGGGGGACGCAAGAGACCCAGTACTTC.

The rearrangement links TRBV5-1 to TRBJ2-7, with 12 bases lining up with TRBD1. Germline assignment: CDR1 SGHRS and CDR2 YFSETQ. The length of the CDR3 is 15 residues. V shed 0 bases and J 6 bases; nucleotides not matched to a gene: 4. The DNA for the CDR3 is TGCGCCAGCAGCTTGGCCGGGACAGGGGGCGTCGAGCAGTACTTC. It codes for CASSLAGTGGVEQYF.

This chain connects TRBV4-1 to TRBJ1-5, with D tentatively TRBD1 (5 bases). The CDR3 has 17 residues. V was clipped by 0 bases and J by 4 bases, with 16 bases between them. Germline V gene data show CDR1 as MGHRA and CDR2 as YSYEKL. CDR3 coding DNA: TGCGCCAGCAGCCAAGATACCCGCCGGGACTTAAATCAGCCCCAGCATTTT. Translation: CASSQDTRRDLNQPQHF.

The chain combines TRBV9 with TRBJ1-1, with no clear D. The germline CDR1 and CDR2 sequences are SGDLS and YYNGEE. The CDR3 spans 13 residues. Trimming shortened V by 1 base and J by 12 bases, and 16 bases separated the two germline ends. CDR3 nucleotide sequence: TGTGCCAGCAGCGTATATGACGGATCCGGATCTTTCTTT. Its protein product is CASSVYDGSGSFF.

This chain links TRBV9 with TRBJ1-6, with unresolved D. Germline V gives CDR1 SGDLS, CDR2 YYNGEE. Trimming left V 2 bases short and J 4 bases short, with 10 bases between. CDR3 length equals 15 residues. The CDR3 spells CASSVAGGYNSPLHF. DNA of the CDR3: TGTGCCAGCAGCGTGGCAGGAGGATATAATTCACCCCTCCACTTT.

The chain has TRBV5-1 and TRBJ1-2; D gene uncertain. CDR1 and CDR2 (germline): SGHRS, YFSETQ. This CDR3 contains 14 residues. V was shortened by 0 bases and J by 2 bases, with 8 bases between the two germline ends. Here the CDR3 DNA reads TGCGCCAGCAGCTTGGCGGCGGAGAACTATGGCTACACCTTC. Its protein product is CASSLAAENYGYTF.

This rearrangement joins TRBV20-1 to TRBJ2-7; no reliable D call. The CDR3 covers 10 residues. V was pared by 3 bases and J by 5 bases, with 5 bases between. Germline V gives CDR1 DFQATT, CDR2 SNEGSKA (reference sequence). The CDR3 loop reads CSASRHEQYF. The CDR3 DNA reads TGCAGTGCTAGTCGCCACGAGCAGTACTTC.

In regard to this clone: Other DNA sequences in the same sample also yield this CDR3. The CDR3 is CASSLQGYEQYF. The CDR3 DNA is TGTGCCAGCAGCTTACAGGGTTACGAGCAGTACTTC. This chain links TRBV11-2 with TRBJ2-7; D may be TRBD1 (5 bases). Looked up from germline, CDR1 is SGHAT and CDR2 is FQNNGV. V lost 2 bases and J 4 bases, leaving 6 bases between the germline ends. CDR3 size: 12 residues.

The chain is built from TRBV2 and TRBJ1-5; D uncertain. This CDR3 contains 12 residues. Trimming took 3 bases from V and 9 from J, leaving 9 bases between them. Germline CDR1 reads SNHLY; CDR2 reads FYNNEI. Here the CDR3 DNA reads TGTGCCAGCAGTGAGGTTCCGCCGCCCCAGCATTTT. Residues: CASSEVPPPQHF.

J is TRBJ2-1 and V is TRBV19, with no clear D. Trimming pared 2 bases from V and 8 bases from J, leaving 16 bases between. This CDR3 is built from 15 residues. Germline V CDR1 and CDR2: LNHDA, SQIVND (reference sequence). CDR3 region: CASSIMGSIQYEQFF. DNA for the CDR3: TGTGCCAGTAGTATAATGGGGTCAATACAATATGAGCAGTTCTTC.

This clone occurred once. The chain is built from TRBV5-1 and TRBJ1-1; D not resolved. V was clipped by 1 base and J by 5 bases, with 9 bases between them. Germline V gene data show CDR1 as SGHRS and CDR2 as YFSETQ. The CDR3 consists of 13 residues. Here the CDR3 reads CASSLRGETEAFF. CDR3 nucleotide sequence: TGCGCCAGCAGCTTGCGTGGGGAGACTGAAGCTTTCTTT. Drawing the rest from reference TRBV5-1 and TRBJ1-1, the complete variable domain is KAGVTQTPRYLIKTRGQQVTLSCSPISGHRSVSWYQQTPGQGLQFLFEYFSETQRNKGNFPGRFSGRQFSNSRSEMNVSTLELGDSALYLCASSLRGETEAFFGQGTRLTVV.

A note on this clone: Other DNA sequences of this sample code for an identical CDR3. The genes are TRBV6-5 and TRBJ2-7; 8 positions agree with TRBD1. The CDR3 is 15 residues long. Germline V gene sequence: CDR1 MNHEY, CDR2 SVGAGI. Trimming took 0 bases from V and 3 from J; bases not matched to a gene: 4. The CDR3 region has the DNA TGTGCCAGCAGTTACTCGGGTACAGGGGGCTACGAGCAGTACTTC. It encodes CASSYSGTGGYEQYF.

V and J are TRBV7-3 and TRBJ2-2, with unresolved D. Germline values: CDR1 SGHTA, CDR2 FQGTGA. Trimming cost V 2 bases and J 6 bases, with 7 bases left between them. The CDR3 loop spans 13 amino acids. The CDR3 loop is CASSLVGSGELFF. The DNA of the CDR3 is TGTGCCAGCAGCTTAGTTGGATCCGGGGAGCTGTTTTTT.

The rearrangement uses TRBV6-1 and TRBJ1-4, with 9 bases matching TRBD1. V lost 2 bases, J lost 8 bases, and 9 bases stayed unmatched. The CDR3 covers 16 residues. Per the germline V gene, CDR1 is MNHNS and CDR2 is SASEGT. For the CDR3, the DNA is TGTGCCAGCAGTGAAAGGGAGACAGGGGGAAAGGAAAAACTGTTTTTT. Protein: CASSERETGGKEKLFF.

The chain couples TRBV5-6 to TRBJ1-2, with TRBD1 matching 7 bases. The CDR3 is 14 residues long. Germline-derived CDR1 and CDR2 are SGHDT and YYEEEE. V was clipped by 3 bases and J by 2 bases; unmatched bases: 4. CDR3 loop: CASSSGQKNYGYTF. DNA for the CDR3: TGTGCCAGCAGCTCGGGACAGAAAAACTATGGCTACACCTTC.

V is TRBV11-1 and J is TRBJ2-4, with D possibly being TRBD1 (5 bases). The CDR3 is 14 residues long. V was trimmed by 5 bases and J by 4 bases, leaving 12 bases between them. Looked up from germline, CDR1 is SGHAT and CDR2 is FQDESV (reference sequence). CDR3 nucleotides: TGTGCCAGCAGCAGCCTAAGGGGAAAAAACATTCAGTACTTC. Its translation is CASSSLRGKNIQYF.

The chain combines TRBV6-1 with TRBJ1-1; 7 bases fit TRBD1. J was trimmed by 5 bases and V by 4 bases; bases with no gene match: 10. The CDR3 covers 15 residues. In germline, CDR1 is MNHNS, CDR2 SASEGT. CDR3 in DNA: TGTGCCAGCAGTGTCCGACAGGGCCCTGTGACTGAAGCTTTCTTT. It encodes CASSVRQGPVTEAFF.

This chain joins TRBV30 and TRBJ2-3; 9 nucleotides agree with TRBD2. Germline lookup yields CDR1 GTSNPN and CDR2 SVGIG (reference sequence). CDR3 length equals 17 residues. The V gene end was trimmed by 0 bases and the J gene end by 2 bases; junction bases not matched to a gene: 9. CDR3 bases: TGTGCCTGGAGTGTACTCGGTAGCGGGGGCCTCACAGATACGCAGTATTTT. Protein product: CAWSVLGSGGLTDTQYF.

This chain uses TRBV6-6 with TRBJ1-1; perhaps TRBD1 as D (6 bases). The CDR3 spans 14 residues. The germline V and J ends were trimmed by 3 bases and 4 bases, with 12 bases remaining between them. Germline lookup yields CDR1 MNHNY and CDR2 SVGAGI (reference sequence). CDR3 sequence reads: CASSYRGIGTEAFF. The CDR3 DNA reads TGTGCCAGCAGTTATAGGGGGATTGGCACTGAAGCTTTCTTT.

The chain couples TRBV7-2 to TRBJ2-7; 7 bases line up with TRBD2. The junction had 9 bases not matched to a gene; V was cut back by 2 bases and J by 2 bases. CDR1 SGHTA and CDR2 FQGNSA come from the germline V gene. CDR3 length equals 16 residues. This CDR3 is CASSLSGGNLPYEQYF. The CDR3 bases are TGTGCCAGCAGCTTATCGGGGGGTAACCTACCCTACGAGCAGTACTTC.

The chain employs TRBV6-4 and TRBJ2-1; 8 bases align to TRBD1. Germline-derived CDR1 and CDR2 are MRHNA and SNTAGT. This CDR3 comprises 15 residues. V shed 4 bases, J shed 1 base, and the junction held 3 bases outside the gene matches. The CDR3 DNA sequence: TGTGCCAGCAGTGTGGGGACAGGATCCTACAATGAGCAGTTCTTC. It yields the protein CASSVGTGSYNEQFF.

The rearrangement joins TRBV5-1 to TRBJ2-1; the match to TRBD2 covers 10 bases. Per germline, CDR1 SGHRS and CDR2 YFSETQ. The CDR3 runs 19 residues. With 4 bases clipped from V and 0 bases from J, the junction kept 13 bases outside the gene matches. The CDR3 loop is CASSQSRVAGGDSYNEQFF. CDR3 DNA: TGCGCCAGCAGCCAATCCCGGGTAGCGGGAGGAGACTCCTACAATGAGCAGTTCTTC.

V and J are TRBV7-8 and TRBJ1-2, with D possibly being TRBD1 (6 bases). Germline values: CDR1 SGHVS, CDR2 FQNEAQ. Trimming took 0 bases from V and 1 from J, leaving 9 bases between them. The length of the CDR3 is 15 residues. The CDR3 loop is CASSLAGGGNYGYTF. The CDR3 nucleotides read TGTGCCAGCAGCTTAGCCGGAGGGGGTAACTATGGCTACACCTTC.

V and J are TRBV6-5 and TRBJ2-1; the D is unclear. The CDR3 is 15 amino acids. The V end was cut by 7 bases, the J end by 0 bases, with 13 bases between. Germline-derived CDR1 and CDR2 are MNHEY and SVGAGI. The CDR3 coding sequence is TGTGCCAGCAAATCAGACCGGAGCTCCTACAATGAGCAGTTCTTC. Residues: CASKSDRSSYNEQFF.

The rearrangement uses TRBV5-1 and TRBJ1-2, with D hard to call. Germline V gene data show CDR1 as SGHRS and CDR2 as YFSETQ. The V and J ends lost 4 bases and 1 base respectively, with 20 bases between them. The CDR3 is 17 amino acids. The CDR3 reads CASSTHGGGISNYGYTF. The CDR3 DNA reads TGCGCCAGCAGCACGCACGGCGGAGGGATAAGTAACTATGGCTACACCTTC.

The V gene is TRBV19, the J gene TRBJ2-7; 10 nucleotides agree with TRBD2. The ends lost 3 bases at V and 2 bases at J; junction bases unmatched: 4. Germline assignment: CDR1 LNHDA and CDR2 SQIVND (reference sequence). The length of the CDR3 is 15 residues. CDR3 protein: CASSIGLAGAYEQYF. The DNA of the CDR3 is TGTGCCAGTAGTATCGGCCTAGCGGGGGCCTACGAGCAGTACTTC.

The chain uses TRBV11-2 and TRBJ2-2, with 8 bases lining up with TRBD2. Germline loops: CDR1 SGHAT, CDR2 FQNNGV. V lost 6 bases and J lost 5; bases outside the gene matches: 14. There are 17 residues in the CDR3. The DNA for the CDR3 is TGTGCCAGCAGTCTTAGTGCTAGCGGGCTCCCGACCGGGGAGCTGTTTTTT. Its translation: CASSLSASGLPTGELFF.

Only one count was recorded for this clone. The chain is built from TRBV6-5 and TRBJ2-5; 9 bases match TRBD1. Per the germline V gene, CDR1 is MNHEY and CDR2 is SVGAGI. The V and J ends lost 6 bases and 4 bases, in that order; junction bases with no gene match: 6. There are 14 residues in the CDR3. The CDR3 is CASSQPGQGETQYF. DNA for the CDR3: TGTGCCAGCAGCCAACCGGGACAGGGAGAGACCCAGTACTTC.

This clone showed up just a few times. The chain links TRBV11-2 to TRBJ2-2; D is unclear. The V gene lost 1 base and the J gene lost 4 bases, with 10 bases spanning the gap. The CDR3 loop spans 15 amino acids. Germline V gives CDR1 SGHAT, CDR2 FQNNGV. CDR3 DNA: TGTGCCAGCAGCTTAGGCAGCGCGATCACCGGGGAGCTGTTTTTT. It translates to CASSLGSAITGELFF. Combining the CDR3 with reference TRBV11-2 and TRBJ2-2 gives the whole variable domain EAGVAQSPRYKIIEKRQSVAFWCNPISGHATLYWYQQILGQGPKLLIQFQNNGVVDDSQLPKDRFSAERLKGVDSTLKIQPAKLEDSAVYLCASSLGSAITGELFFGEGSRLTVL.

On this clone itself: One end of the junction does not line up with germline, which may come from a read error. This chain links TRBV5-1 with TRBJ1-1; unclear D gene. In germline, CDR1 is SGHRS, CDR2 YFSETQ. The CDR3 is made up of 17 amino acids. The CDR3 coding sequence is TGCGCCAGCAGCTTGGAAGAGTTTCCCAATCTGAACACTGAAGCTTCATTT. Translated: CASSLEEFPNLNTEASF.